This record covers a single T cell receptor (beta chain). The antigen remains undetermined. This specimen comes from a study of CD8 T cells in Susac syndrome. Study observations and caveats: A relatively small number of individuals underwent TCR sequencing and HLA analysis.

V was trimmed by 6 bases and J by 10 bases, leaving 13 bases between them. The CDR3 totals 12 residues. Germline lookup yields CDR1 SNHLY and CDR2 FYNNEI. When the RNA was reverse transcribed, random hexamers were used with an input of roughly 0.5 to 1 ug. TCRdb recomputed calls from the immunoSEQ multiplex PCR reads with MiXCR, one row per CDR3 protein. The sample lists approximately 300,000 distinct CDR3 sequences, approximately 85% occurring once. Sequencing of TCR beta drew on CD8+ and CD4+ T cells from blood. Those who served as multiple sclerosis controls were treatment-naive patients with stable or active relapsing-remitting disease. Negative isolation was used for CD8+ and CD4+ T cells and FACS enrichment for TEMRA cells.

This receptor was obtained from a human donor with multiple sclerosis. The source material was CD8+ T cells from PBMCs. The chain uses TRBV2 and TRBJ2-1; D unclear. CDR3 nucleotides: TGTGCCAGCAGGGGTTCCCCCCTGGAGCAGTTCTTC. Translating gives CASRGSPLEQFF.